This is a list of T cell receptor beta chains from one sample in a study of blood T cell repertoires in COVID-19. Repertoires were generated with immunoSEQ multiplex PCR, while TCRdb's copy carries only in-frame clones and drops some. Here the sample spans over 200,000 clones, approximately 84% being singletons. The specimen was peripheral blood. These receptors all stem from a man aged 50 or older with COVID-19, enrolled during active disease. Both conserved end residues are part of each CDR3. Each record gives: D gene, clone size, J gene, V gene, CDR3 protein, CDR3 DNA. A D gene is named only where the DNA matches it firmly. Clone size is given for some rows only: seen once, a few or many times, or a class if the clone is expanded.

>-|-|TRBJ1-2|TRBV13
CASSLGGARYGYTF
TGTGCCAGCAGCTTAGGGGGCGCTCGGTATGGCTACACCTTC
>-|-|TRBJ2-3|TRBV18
CASSPEITDTQYF
TGTGCCAGCTCACCAGAGATCACAGATACGCAGTATTTT
>TRBD1|-|TRBJ2-6|TRBV30
CAWSLTGAGANVLTF
TGTGCCTGGAGTCTAACAGGGGCTGGGGCCAACGTCCTGACTTTC
>TRBD1|-|TRBJ2-7|TRBV12-3/TRBV12-4
CASRGQGTYEQYF
TGTGCCAGCAGGGGACAGGGGACGTACGAGCAGTACTTC
>TRBD1|-|TRBJ2-1|TRBV28
CASSNPGTGRLNEQFF
TGTGCCAGCAGTAACCCCGGGACAGGGAGGCTCAATGAGCAGTTCTTC
>-|-|TRBJ2-4|TRBV7-2
CASSPMGGARKNIQYF
TGTGCCAGCAGCCCCATGGGGGGGGCTCGCAAAAACATTCAGTACTTC
>TRBD1|-|TRBJ1-5|TRBV2
CASSPGGTGGQPQHF
TGTGCCAGCAGTCCAGGGGGGACAGGGGGACAGCCCCAGCATTTT
>-|-|TRBJ2-1|TRBV7-9
CASSAGQTSYNEQFF
TGTGCCAGCAGCGCCGGACAGACCTCCTACAATGAGCAGTTCTTC
>-|-|TRBJ1-2|TRBV28
CASRRTATNYGYTF
TGTGCCAGCAGAAGGACAGCTACTAACTATGGCTACACCTTC
>-|-|TRBJ2-7|TRBV29-1
CSVYGTLYEQYF
TGCAGCGTTTACGGGACACTTTACGAGCAGTACTTC
>-|once|TRBJ1-6|TRBV5-4
CASSLKQGGSPLHF
TGTGCCAGCAGCTTGAAGCAGGGCGGTTCACCCCTCCACTTT
>-|-|TRBJ2-5|TRBV7-9
CASSLARPDRRQETQYF
TGTGCCAGCAGCTTAGCACGCCCGGACAGAAGGCAAGAGACCCAGTACTTC
>TRBD1|once|TRBJ1-5|TRBV11-2
CASSLDYESRGPF
TGTGCCAGCAGCTTAGATTACGAAAGCAGGGGGCCCTTT
>-|-|TRBJ1-5|TRBV19
CASSTTGLYSNQPQHF
TGTGCCAGTAGTACGACGGGACTCTATAGCAATCAGCCCCAGCATTTT
>TRBD1|once|TRBJ1-1|TRBV18
CASSRRTGNTEAFF
TGTGCCAGCTCACGGCGGACAGGGAACACTGAAGCTTTCTTT
>TRBD1|-|TRBJ2-1|TRBV6-5
CATTGVSNEQFF
TGTGCCACCACAGGGGTGAGCAATGAGCAGTTCTTC
>-|-|TRBJ2-2|TRBV12-3/TRBV12-4
CASSARRTGELFF
TGTGCCAGCAGTGCTAGGAGGACCGGGGAGCTGTTTTTT
>TRBD2|-|TRBJ2-3|TRBV9
CASSVGLAGATSTDTQYF
TGTGCCAGCAGCGTAGGACTAGCGGGGGCTACTAGCACAGATACGCAGTATTTT
>TRBD2|few|TRBJ2-1|TRBV10-1
CASRLQGDRLAVTSYNEQFF
TGCGCCAGCAGACTTCAAGGTGATAGACTAGCGGTAACCTCCTACAATGAGCAGTTCTTC
>TRBD2|few|TRBJ2-5|TRBV6-5
CASNHGLAGGPQYF
TGTGCCAGCAATCACGGCCTAGCGGGGGGCCCCCAGTACTTC
>TRBD1|-|TRBJ1-2|TRBV3-1/TRBV3-2
CASSVQGEVHGYTF
TGTGCCAGCAGCGTACAGGGGGAGGTTCATGGCTACACCTTC
>TRBD2|once|TRBJ2-7|TRBV5-5
CASSPPGLAGREQYF
TGTGCCAGCAGCCCCCCGGGACTAGCGGGACGCGAGCAGTACTTC
>-|-|TRBJ1-3|TRBV30
CAWSDIRGSFSGNTIYF
TGTGCCTGGAGTGATATAAGGGGCTCCTTTTCTGGAAACACCATATATTTT
>-|-|TRBJ1-2|TRBV6-5
CASSKTWGGYTF
TGTGCCAGCAGTAAGACATGGGGCGGCTACACCTTC
>TRBD1|once|TRBJ1-4|TRBV18
CASSPTGGTNEKLFF
TGTGCCAGCTCACCGACAGGGGGGACTAATGAAAAACTGTTTTTT
>-|once|TRBJ2-7|TRBV23-1
CASSLWGQGNVKTYEQYF
TGCGCCAGCAGTCTCTGGGGTCAGGGTAACGTTAAAACCTACGAGCAGTACTTC
>TRBD1|-|TRBJ2-2|TRBV18
CASSPLTGVNTGELFF
TGTGCCAGCTCACCACTGACAGGGGTAAACACCGGGGAGCTGTTTTTT
>-|-|TRBJ2-2|TRBV5-4
CASSLGRANTGELFF
TGTGCCAGCAGCTTGGGGCGGGCGAACACCGGGGAGCTGTTTTTT
>-|-|TRBJ1-1|TRBV6-6
CASSYSTGGPEAFF
TGTGCCAGCAGTTACTCGACGGGAGGACCTGAAGCTTTCTTT
>-|-|TRBJ2-3|TRBV11-3
CASSQRQRDTQYF
TGTGCCAGCAGCCAGAGACAGAGAGATACGCAGTATTTT
>TRBD2|-|TRBJ2-7|TRBV19
CASSVAGGTYEQYF
TGTGCCAGTAGTGTAGCGGGGGGTACCTACGAGCAGTACTTC
>-|-|TRBJ2-7|TRBV2
CASRLQGAYEQYF
TGTGCCAGCAGGCTACAGGGAGCCTACGAGCAGTACTTC
>TRBD2|-|TRBJ2-5|TRBV24-1
CATRASGSGETQYF
TGTGCCACTAGGGCTAGCGGGAGCGGGGAGACCCAGTACTTC
>-|few|TRBJ2-7|TRBV5-6
CASSLWTRSYEQYF
TGTGCCAGCAGCTTATGGACACGCTCCTACGAGCAGTACTTC
>-|-|TRBJ1-5|TRBV19
CASSQNRVAPQHF
TGTGCCAGTAGTCAGAACAGGGTCGCGCCCCAGCATTTT
>TRBD2|-|TRBJ2-7|TRBV4-2
CASSQAGTTYEQYF
TGTGCCAGCAGCCAAGCCGGGACTACCTACGAGCAGTACTTC
>TRBD1|-|TRBJ1-3|TRBV6-4
CASSDDRGAGNTIYF
TGTGCCAGCAGTGACGACAGGGGGGCTGGAAACACCATATATTTT
>TRBD1|-|TRBJ1-1|TRBV6-4
CASSPGQGAEAFF
TGTGCCAGCAGTCCAGGACAGGGCGCTGAAGCTTTCTTT
>TRBD1|few|TRBJ1-6|TRBV18
CASSPKNRQGTSSYNSPLHF
TGTGCCAGCTCACCGAAGAACCGACAGGGGACGAGCTCCTATAATTCACCCCTCCACTTT
>-|-|TRBJ1-1|TRBV12-3/TRBV12-4
CASRGPGGEAFF
TGTGCCAGCAGGGGCCCGGGGGGTGAAGCTTTCTTT
>TRBD2|-|TRBJ2-1|TRBV5-4
CASSLVVSGSLDEQFF
TGTGCCAGCAGCTTGGTCGTTAGCGGGAGTTTGGATGAGCAGTTCTTC